These 8 T cell receptor beta chains were all obtained from the same sample, sequenced in a study of shared clonotypes between healthy human individuals. The protocol was immunoSEQ multiplex PCR, while the TCRdb copy is restricted to in-frame clones and leaves out a portion. The sample lists some 1.4 million clones; approximately 96% were seen once. Specimen: naive CD4+ T cells sorted from blood. Subset described: CD45RA+ positively selected. The receptors stem from a young man in good health.

The chain carries TRBV9 and TRBJ1-5; 9 nucleotides agree with TRBD1. Germline assignment: CDR1 SGDLS and CDR2 YYNGEE. Trimming cost V 4 bases and J 6 bases; bases outside gene matches: 5. The CDR3 is 14 amino acids. CDR3 protein: CASSLGQGSQPQHF. The CDR3 DNA reads TGTGCCAGCAGCCTGGGACAGGGTAGTCAGCCCCAGCATTTT. Based on the CDR3 plus reference TRBV9 and TRBJ1-5, the full variable domain is DSGVTQTPKHLITATGQRVTLRCSPRSGDLSVYWYQQSLDQGLQFLIQYYNGEERAKGNILERFSAQQFPDLHSELNLSSLELGDSALYFCASSLGQGSQPQHFGDGTRLSIL.

The chain employs TRBV9 and TRBJ1-2; unclear D gene. The V end was cut by 0 bases, the J end by 8 bases, with 14 bases between. This CDR3 is 14 amino acids long. The germline CDR1 and CDR2 sequences are SGDLS and YYNGEE. CDR3 in DNA: TGTGCCAGCAGCGTAGCCCGGGGAATAGAGGGCTACACCTTC. Residues: CASSVARGIEGYTF.

This clone has a single count. The rearrangement links TRBV27 to TRBJ2-1; 9 nucleotides match TRBD1. V lost 4 bases, J lost 4 bases, and 8 bases stayed unmatched. This CDR3 spans 16 amino acids. Germline CDR1 is MNHEY and CDR2 is SMNVEV (reference sequence). CDR3 sequence reads: CASSSYSGQGYNEQFF. CDR3 sequence (DNA): TGTGCCAGCAGTTCCTATTCGGGACAGGGATACAATGAGCAGTTCTTC.

The chain recombines TRBV9 with TRBJ2-4; 11 nucleotides line up with TRBD1. The CDR3 runs 16 residues. Germline CDR1 SGDLS, CDR2 YYNGEE. The J segment lost 6 bases and the V segment lost 0 bases, leaving 5 bases of the junction unmatched. The CDR3 here is CASSVGTGGSVNIQYF. DNA of the CDR3: TGTGCCAGCAGCGTAGGGACAGGGGGCTCGGTAAACATTCAGTACTTC.

V and J are TRBV30 and TRBJ2-5; possible D gene TRBD2, 5 bases. CDR1 GTSNPN and CDR2 SVGIG come from the germline V gene (reference sequence). V lost 0 bases and J lost 6, with 23 bases in between. This CDR3 is built from 17 residues. The CDR3 sequence is CAWSVRRAAGLGKTQYF. CDR3 nucleotide sequence: TGTGCCTGGAGTGTACGACGGGCGGCTGGACTGGGGAAGACCCAGTACTTC.

This chain uses TRBV7-9 with TRBJ2-7; possibly TRBD1 or TRBD2 for D (6 bases each). V shed 5 bases and J shed 7 bases, with 18 bases lying between them. The germline CDR1 and CDR2 sequences are SEHNR and FQNEAQ (reference sequence). The CDR3 has 14 amino acids. The CDR3 protein is CASSPRSRRGEQYF. The CDR3 region has the DNA TGTGCCAGCAGCCCCCGTTCCCGGAGGGGGGAGCAGTACTTC. Full variable domain (remainder filled in from reference TRBV7-9 and TRBJ2-7): DTGVSQNPRHKITKRGQNVTFRCDPISEHNRLYWYRQTLGQGPEFLTYFQNEAQLEKSRLLSDRFSAERPKGSFSTLEIQRTEQGDSAMYLCASSPRSRRGEQYFGPGTRLTVT.

V usage is TRBV18 and J usage is TRBJ2-1; 9 bases agree with TRBD1. The CDR3 totals 18 residues. Trimming removed 4 bases from V and 6 bases from J; junction bases left unmatched: 16. The germline CDR1 and CDR2 sequences are KGHSH and LQKENI. CDR3: CASSLMAPGTGNPNEQFF. The CDR3 DNA reads TGTGCCAGCTCACTTATGGCTCCCGGGACAGGGAACCCCAATGAGCAGTTCTTC.

This chain links TRBV18 with TRBJ2-7; 7 bases line up with TRBD1. V lost 0 bases to trimming and J lost 3 bases; unmatched junction nucleotides: 8. Germline loops: CDR1 KGHSH, CDR2 LQKENI. This CDR3 contains 16 residues. The CDR3 coding sequence is TGTGCCAGCTCACCACCTAACAGGGGCCCGGGCTACGAGCAGTACTTC. Translating it yields CASSPPNRGPGYEQYF.